This T cell receptor beta chain was identified in a study of OX40 agonist ivuxolimab in advanced cancers. Overall study context: Treatment of patients was with ivuxolimab, an agonistic anti-OX40 (CD134) antibody.

Some clones are missing from TCRdb's copy, which holds only in-frame ones; the method was immunoSEQ multiplex PCR. The sample has about 26,000 clones, 83% seen once. This TCR derives from an adult with an advanced solid tumor such as melanoma, head and neck, liver or kidney cancer. Specimen: CD4+ or CD8+ T cells sorted from blood, collected in a trial of the OX40 agonist ivuxolimab.

The CDR3, as DNA: TGTGCCAGCAGCGCCGGGGGGGCCTATTACAATGAGCAGTTCTTC. Protein product: CASSAGGAYYNEQFF. The V gene is TRBV9, the J gene TRBJ2-1, with TRBD2 matching 8 bases. CDR1 SGDLS and CDR2 YYNGEE come from the germline V gene. Losses at the gene ends were 3 bases for V and 4 bases for J; bases not matched to a gene: 6. The CDR3 contains 15 residues. Combining the CDR3 with reference TRBV9 and TRBJ2-1 gives the whole variable domain DSGVTQTPKHLITATGQRVTLRCSPRSGDLSVYWYQQSLDQGLQFLIQYYNGEERAKGNILERFSAQQFPDLHSELNLSSLELGDSALYFCASSAGGAYYNEQFFGPGTRLTVL.